What follows are 12 T cell receptor beta chains derived from one specimen sequenced in a study of cytomegalovirus exposure and HLA in healthy donors. Primers included in the PCR were 60 Vbeta and 13 Jbeta primers. Sequencing used immunoSEQ multiplex PCR; TCRdb keeps in-frame clones, though not all of them. This table holds about 65,000 clones. The sequenced sample consisted of PBMCs. The receptors were gathered from a boy between 10 and 17 years old in good health and CMV-seronegative.

As to this clone: The junction does not match germline at one end; this may be a read error. The rearrangement links TRBV4-2 to TRBJ1-4, with TRBD1 as a possible D gene (5 bases). Germline-derived CDR1 and CDR2 are LGHNA and YNFKEQ. CDR3 length: 14 residues. The CDR3 DNA is TGTGCCAGCAGTCAAGGGCAGGGCGGTGAAAAACTGTTTTTT. Translating gives CASSQGQGGEKLFF.

The chain joins TRBV7-8 to TRBJ1-2, with 8 bases aligning to TRBD1. The CDR3 runs to 14 residues. CDR1 and CDR2 from the germline V gene are SGHVS and FQNEAQ. The trim removed 4 bases at V and 2 bases at J, leaving 3 bases unmatched. CDR3 amino acids: CASSSTGANYGYTF. CDR3 nucleotides: TGTGCCAGCAGCTCGACAGGGGCGAACTATGGCTACACCTTC.

Note on this clone: At the DNA level, this CDR3 is encoded by other sequences in the same sample as well. The rearrangement links TRBV2 to TRBJ2-5; maybe TRBD1 (6 bases). V was trimmed by 4 bases and J by 1 base, leaving 7 bases between them. The CDR3 spans 13 residues. The V gene's germline CDR1 is SNHLY and CDR2 FYNNEI. This CDR3 reads CASSVGGQETQYF. The CDR3 nucleotides read TGTGCCAGCAGTGTAGGGGGCCAAGAGACCCAGTACTTC.

V is TRBV27 and J is TRBJ2-7; D is ambiguous. The CDR3 is 16 residues long. Per the germline V gene, CDR1 is MNHEY and CDR2 is SMNVEV (reference sequence). Trimming took off 3 bases at V and 0 bases at J, with 15 bases between the two ends. The CDR3 region is CASSLRPVADSYEQYF. In nucleotides, the CDR3 is TGTGCCAGCAGTTTGAGGCCCGTGGCGGACTCCTACGAGCAGTACTTC.

This rearrangement joins TRBV5-5 to TRBJ1-1, with unresolved D. This CDR3 is 13 amino acids long. Trimming took off 4 bases at V and 4 bases at J, with 11 bases between the two ends. The germline gives CDR1 SGHKS, CDR2 YYEKEE (reference sequence). The CDR3: CASSVGEFTEAFF. In DNA, the CDR3 is TGTGCCAGCAGCGTCGGAGAATTCACTGAAGCTTTCTTT.

The gene calls are TRBV7-2 and TRBJ1-1; no reliable D call. There are 14 residues in the CDR3. The V end lost 1 base, the J end lost 1 base, and 7 bases lay between the germline ends. Germline-derived CDR1 and CDR2 are SGHTA and FQGNSA. The CDR3 is CASSLGEANTEAFF. CDR3 nucleotides: TGTGCCAGCAGCTTAGGCGAGGCGAACACTGAAGCTTTCTTT.

The chain has TRBV12-5 and TRBJ2-1; D perhaps matches TRBD1 (6 bases). The germline CDR1 and CDR2 sequences are LGHNT and FRNRAP. The CDR3 is 17 amino acids. Trimming shortened V by 0 bases and J by 3 bases, and 15 bases separated the two germline ends. The CDR3 nucleotides read TGTGCTAGTGGTTTGGTACTCGAGACAGGCCGCTACAATGAGCAGTTCTTC. It specifies CASGLVLETGRYNEQFF. The entire variable domain, with the rest obtained from reference TRBV12-5 and TRBJ2-1, is as follows: DARVTQTPRHKVTEMGQEVTMRCQPILGHNTVFWYRQTMMQGLELLAYFRNRAPLDDSGMPKDRFSAEMPDATLATLKIQPSEPRDSAVYFCASGLVLETGRYNEQFFGPGTRLTVL.

This chain uses TRBV7-7 with TRBJ1-5, with D hard to call. V gave up 1 base and J gave up 0 bases, with 10 bases separating them. From germline, CDR1 is SSHAT and CDR2 FNYEAQ (reference sequence). The CDR3 extends over 16 amino acids. The CDR3 DNA follows: TGTGCCAGCAGCTTAGTGAGGGATTATAGCAATCAGCCCCAGCATTTT. This codes for CASSLVRDYSNQPQHF.

CDR3: CASAGGLGSYEQYF. The CDR3, as DNA: TGTGCCAGCGCGGGGGGCTTGGGGTCCTACGAGCAGTACTTC. The chain is built from TRBV7-2 and TRBJ2-7; TRBD2 agrees at 8 bases. Trimming cost V 8 bases and J 1 base; bases outside gene matches: 7. The germline V gene encodes CDR1 SGHTA and CDR2 FQGNSA. This CDR3 has 14 amino acids.

This chain uses TRBV6-5 with TRBJ2-1; 8 bases fit TRBD1. The CDR3 is 14 residues long. Looked up from germline, CDR1 is MNHEY and CDR2 is SVGAGI. After removal of 4 bases from V and 5 bases from J, the junction contained 4 bases not matched to a gene. CDR3: CASSLDRVNNEQFF. The CDR3 nucleotides are TGTGCCAGCAGTTTGGACAGGGTAAACAATGAGCAGTTCTTC.

The chain joins TRBV18 to TRBJ2-1; TRBD2 agrees at 10 bases. Trimming removed 2 bases from V and 5 bases from J; junction bases left unmatched: 6. Germline CDR1 and CDR2: KGHSH and LQKENI. This CDR3 is 16 amino acids long. The CDR3: CASSPENLAGDNEQFF. CDR3 DNA: TGTGCCAGCTCACCAGAGAACCTAGCGGGAGACAATGAGCAGTTCTTC.

The rearrangement links TRBV30 to TRBJ1-5; 7 nucleotides agree with TRBD1. Germline V gene data show CDR1 as GTSNPN and CDR2 as SVGIG (reference sequence). The CDR3 contains 14 residues. V lost 3 bases, J lost 3 bases, and 5 bases stayed unmatched. The CDR3 region is CAWSSGGSNQPQHF. The CDR3 DNA reads as TGTGCCTGGAGCTCAGGGGGATCCAATCAGCCCCAGCATTTT.